These 9 T cell receptor beta chains originate from one sample sequenced in a study of T cell responses to AZD1222 COVID-19 vaccine. Produced via immunoSEQ multiplex PCR; TCRdb's table is partial and in-frame only. The table includes 90,000 to 140,000 clones, roughly 80% detected once. Sequenced material: peripheral blood, taken on day 0 of AZD1222 vaccination. The receptors originated from an adult in good health.

The CDR3 here is CASSPEGTMQGYTF. CDR3 DNA sequence: TGTGCCAGCTCACCAGAGGGAACCATGCAGGGCTACACCTTC. The chain joins TRBV18 to TRBJ1-2; D gene uncertain. Germline loops: CDR1 KGHSH, CDR2 LQKENI. The CDR3 length is 14 residues. V was shortened by 2 bases and J by 8 bases, with 15 bases between the two germline ends.

This clone was detected a few times. The chain recombines TRBV7-2 with TRBJ1-1, with 8 nucleotides matching TRBD1. Germline V lookup: CDR1 SGHTA, CDR2 FQGNSA. J gave up 6 bases and V 5 bases, and 11 bases lay outside the gene matches. The CDR3 spans 15 residues. The CDR3 coding sequence is TGTGCCAGCAGCCCGGGAGGCAGGGGGCTCGCTGAAGCTTTCTTT. This encodes CASSPGGRGLAEAFF.

V is TRBV2 and J is TRBJ1-1; D ambiguous. CDR3 size: 11 residues. V was shortened by 4 bases and J by 11 bases, with 11 bases between the two germline ends. CDR1 SNHLY and CDR2 FYNNEI come from the germline V gene. As DNA, the CDR3 is TGTGCCAGCAGTGGGCGCGGTGGGGCTTTCTTT. It specifies CASSGRGGAFF.

The V and J genes are TRBV2 and TRBJ2-7, with 7 bases identical to TRBD1. This CDR3 is 14 amino acids long. Germline-derived CDR1 and CDR2 are SNHLY and FYNNEI. The V segment lost 6 bases and the J segment 5 bases; nucleotides outside the gene matches: 10. The CDR3 loop reads CASRRVGGLNEQYF. The CDR3 bases are TGTGCCAGCAGACGGGTAGGGGGCCTCAACGAGCAGTACTTC.

The rearrangement uses TRBV7-9 and TRBJ2-2; 9 nucleotides match TRBD2. The CDR3 runs to 16 residues. Germline loops: CDR1 SEHNR, CDR2 FQNEAQ (reference sequence). V shed 7 bases and J 2 bases; nucleotides not matched to a gene: 8. The CDR3 is CASTRPGLANTGELFF. CDR3 DNA: TGTGCCAGCACCCGACCGGGACTAGCCAACACCGGGGAGCTGTTTTTT.

The CDR3 loop is CASSGGGSGANVLTF. CDR3 bases: TGTGCCAGCTCAGGCGGGGGTTCTGGGGCCAACGTCCTGACTTTC. The genes are TRBV18 and TRBJ2-6; 7 bases map to TRBD2. Germline V lookup: CDR1 KGHSH, CDR2 LQKENI. CDR3 size: 15 residues. With 5 bases clipped from V and 1 base from J, the junction kept 2 bases outside the gene matches.

The chain uses TRBV19 and TRBJ1-4; D not certain. This CDR3 has 13 residues. V lost 2 bases and J lost 2, with 3 bases in between. Germline assignment: CDR1 LNHDA and CDR2 SQIVND (reference sequence). The CDR3 DNA is TGTGCCAGTAGTATAAGGACTAATGAAAAACTGTTTTTT. Its translation is CASSIRTNEKLFF. Supplemented by reference TRBV19 and TRBJ1-4, the full variable domain reads DGGITQSPKYLFRKEGQNVTLSCEQNLNHDAMYWYRQDPGQGLRLIYYSQIVNDFQKGDIAEGYSVSREKKESFPLTVTSAQKNPTAFYLCASSIRTNEKLFFGSGTQLSVL.

The sample holds a few counts of this clone. The chain joins TRBV3-1 (or the pseudogene TRBV3-2) to TRBJ1-6; maybe TRBD1 (6 bases). The CDR3 runs to 18 residues. The germline CDR1 and CDR2 sequences are LGHDT and YNNKEL (reference sequence). The V end lost 1 base, the J end lost 5 bases, and 18 bases lay between the germline ends. This CDR3 reads CASSQGRQANRNNSPLHF. CDR3 coding DNA: TGTGCCAGCAGCCAAGGTAGACAGGCGAACCGGAATAATTCACCCCTCCACTTT.

The chain uses TRBV27 and TRBJ2-3, with 8 nucleotides matching TRBD2. Germline V gene sequence: CDR1 MNHEY, CDR2 SMNVEV (reference sequence). V dropped 5 bases and J dropped 6; count of bases not matched to a gene: 13. CDR3 length: 16 amino acids. The CDR3 loop reads CASSPHLAGRKDTQYF. DNA for the CDR3: TGTGCCAGCAGTCCCCACTTAGCGGGGAGAAAGGATACGCAGTATTTT.